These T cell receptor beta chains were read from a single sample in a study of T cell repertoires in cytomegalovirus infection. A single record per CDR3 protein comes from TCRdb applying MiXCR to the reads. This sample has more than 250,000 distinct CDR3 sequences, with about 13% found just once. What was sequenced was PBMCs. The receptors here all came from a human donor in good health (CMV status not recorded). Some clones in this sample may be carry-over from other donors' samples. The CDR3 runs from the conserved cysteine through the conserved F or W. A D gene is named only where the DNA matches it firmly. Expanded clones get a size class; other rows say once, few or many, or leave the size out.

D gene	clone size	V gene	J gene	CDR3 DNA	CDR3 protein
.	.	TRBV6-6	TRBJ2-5	TGTGCCAGCACCGGGAGAGGGATGTTGGAGACCCAGTACTTC	CASTGRGMLETQYF
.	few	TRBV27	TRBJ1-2	TGTGCCAGCAGCAAGGGGGGCATCTATGGCTACACCTTC	CASSKGGIYGYTF
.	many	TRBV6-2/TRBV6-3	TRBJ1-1	TGTGCCAGCAGTTACGGGACTGAAGCTTTCTTT	CASSYGTEAFF
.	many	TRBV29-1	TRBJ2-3	TGCAGCGTGGACCACGGGGAGAGCACAGATACGCAGTATTTT	CSVDHGESTDTQYF
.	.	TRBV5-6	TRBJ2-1	TGTGCCAGCAGCTTGTGGTTTTCGGGGGAACAGGGCAATGAGCAGTTCTTC	CASSLWFSGEQGNEQFF
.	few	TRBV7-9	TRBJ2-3	TGTGCCAGCAGCACCCGAAGGAGCAGCGGTAGCTCAGATACGCAGTATTTT	CASSTRRSSGSSDTQYF
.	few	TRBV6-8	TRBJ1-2	TGTGCCAGCAGTTACCGTGATTCTTACTATGGCTACACCTTC	CASSYRDSYYGYTF
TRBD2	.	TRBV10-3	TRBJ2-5	TGTGCCATCAGTGACACTAGCGGAATTCAAGAGACCCAGTACTTC	CAISDTSGIQETQYF
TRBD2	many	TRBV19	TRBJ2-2	TGTGCCAGTAGTTTGCTAGCGGGAGATTTCACCGGGGAGCTGTTTTTT	CASSLLAGDFTGELFF
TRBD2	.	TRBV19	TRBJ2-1	TGTGCCAGTAGTTTGTTTAGCGGGAGGGCCTGGTACAATGAGCAGTTCTTC	CASSLFSGRAWYNEQFF
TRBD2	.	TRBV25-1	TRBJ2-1	TGTGCCAGCAGTGCCAGCGGGGGGATATACAATGAGCAGTTCTTC	CASSASGGIYNEQFF
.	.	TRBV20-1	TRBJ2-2	TGCAGTGCTGCCCCTGACGGATCCATCGGGGAGCTGTTTTTT	CSAAPDGSIGELFF
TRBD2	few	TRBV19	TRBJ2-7	TGTGCCAGTAGTATCTATCGGACTAGCGGGAGTGACGAGCAGTACTTC	CASSIYRTSGSDEQYF
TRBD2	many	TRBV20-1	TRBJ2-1	TGCAGTGCGAGAGGGTGGGAACTAGCGGAGTACAATGAGCAGTTCTTC	CSARGWELAEYNEQFF
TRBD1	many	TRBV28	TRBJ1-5	TGTGCCAGCAGTCCCCTTGGAAGGACAGGGGGCCACAATCAGCCCCAGCATTTT	CASSPLGRTGGHNQPQHF
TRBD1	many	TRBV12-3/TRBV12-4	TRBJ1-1	TGTGCCAGCACCGTAGGACAGGGCCCCTATGAAGCTTTCTTT	CASTVGQGPYEAFF
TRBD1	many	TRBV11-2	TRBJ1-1	TGTGCCAGCAGCTCCGTTCACGGGACAGGCTTGAACACTGAAGCTTTCTTT	CASSSVHGTGLNTEAFF
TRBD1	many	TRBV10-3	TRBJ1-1	TGTGCCATCAGTTACGGGACAGTGAACACTGAAGCTTTCTTT	CAISYGTVNTEAFF
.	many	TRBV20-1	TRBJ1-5	TGCAGTGCTAGTTTCTTGGGTAGCAATCAGCCCCAGCATTTT	CSASFLGSNQPQHF
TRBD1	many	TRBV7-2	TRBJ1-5	TGTGCCAGCAGCTTAGGGGGCAGGGGGTATCAGCCCCAGCATTTT	CASSLGGRGYQPQHF
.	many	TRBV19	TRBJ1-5	TGTGCCAGTAGTATGGGACTCCTTAGCAATCAGCCCCAGCATTTT	CASSMGLLSNQPQHF
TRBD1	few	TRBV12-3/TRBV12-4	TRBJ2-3	TGTGCCAGCAGCCGGGACAGTCCTCCAGATACGCAGTATTTT	CASSRDSPPDTQYF
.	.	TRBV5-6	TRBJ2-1	TGTGCCAGCAGCTTGACAGTCGAACAGTTCTTC	CASSLTVEQFF
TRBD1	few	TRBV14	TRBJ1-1	TGTGCCAGCAGCCATGGACAGGGGGCTGAAGCTTTCTTT	CASSHGQGAEAFF
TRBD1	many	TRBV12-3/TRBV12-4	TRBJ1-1	TGTGCCAGCAGAAGACGGGACAGGGTTTCTGAAGCTTTCTTT	CASRRRDRVSEAFF
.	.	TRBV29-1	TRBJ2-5	TGCAGCGTTCACAGGGCGGAGGAGACCCAGTACTTC	CSVHRAEETQYF
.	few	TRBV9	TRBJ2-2	TGTGCCAGCGCCGGACTCTTAAACACCGGGGAGCTGTTTTTT	CASAGLLNTGELFF
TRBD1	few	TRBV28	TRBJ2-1	TGTGCCAGCAGTTTCACCCCGACAGGGTTCAATGAGCAGTTCTTC	CASSFTPTGFNEQFF
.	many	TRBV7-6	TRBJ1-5	TGTGCCAGCAGCCTAGGTGCGGATAGCAATCAGCCCCAGCATTTT	CASSLGADSNQPQHF
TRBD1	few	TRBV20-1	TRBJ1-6	TGCAGTGCTAGAAAGACAGGGTGGCCACCCCTCCACTTT	CSARKTGWPPLHF
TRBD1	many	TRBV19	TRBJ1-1	TGTGCCAGTAGTGTCGACAGGGATCGGAAAATGAACACTGAAGCTTTCTTT	CASSVDRDRKMNTEAFF
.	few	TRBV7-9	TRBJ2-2	TGTGCCAGCAGCTTCCGACTGGGACCTAACACCGGGGAGCTGTTTTTT	CASSFRLGPNTGELFF
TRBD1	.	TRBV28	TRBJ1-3	TGTGCCAGCAAGGACAGGGGGCTAAGGATTGGGAGAAACACCATATATTTT	CASKDRGLRIGRNTIYF
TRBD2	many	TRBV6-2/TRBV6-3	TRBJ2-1	TGTGCCAGCAGGAGACCGACTAGCGGGTCGGGAAATGAGCAGTTCTTC	CASRRPTSGSGNEQFF
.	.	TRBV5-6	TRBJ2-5	TGTGGCAGCAGCTGGATGGAGACCCAGTACTTC	CGSSWMETQYF
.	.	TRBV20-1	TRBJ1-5	TGCAGTGCTCCATCCCGGGCAGCAAATCAGCCCCAGCATTTT	CSAPSRAANQPQHF
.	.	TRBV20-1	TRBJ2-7	TGCAGTGCTAGAGATGGGTTAGGCCTGGGCGAGCAGTACTTC	CSARDGLGLGEQYF
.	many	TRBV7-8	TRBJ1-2	TGTGCCAGCAGCTTAGCGCGTGGGGGCTTTGACTATGGCTACACCTTC	CASSLARGGFDYGYTF